A selection of T cell receptor beta chains follows, all from one sample in a study of graft-versus-host responses after intestinal transplantation. These receptors lack a known antigen. Measured with immunoSEQ multiplex PCR; TCRdb has only the in-frame clones, and not every one. Here the sample spans tens of thousands of clones, roughly 90% being singletons. The material was unstimulated CD4+ T cells sorted from spleen or lymph node cells, obtained before intestinal transplant. The receptors stem from a human donor who received an intestinal transplant. CDR3s include the opening cysteine and the closing phenylalanine or tryptophan. A D gene is named only where the DNA matches it firmly. Clone size is not always given. Where it is, it says once, few, many or a class for expanded clones.

TGTGCCAGCAGTCCGCACAGGGAAGGAGAGACCCAGTACTTC | CASSPHREGETQYF | 14 | TRBJ2-5 | NA | TRBV27 | NA
TGTGCCAGTAACATTCAGGCGAACACTGAAGCTTTCTTT | CASNIQANTEAFF | 13 | TRBJ1-1 | NA | TRBV11-2 | NA
TGTGCCAGCAGCGTAGCTGCCCAAGCCCCGGGAGAGCAGTACTTC | CASSVAAQAPGEQYF | 15 | TRBJ2-7 | NA | TRBV9 | NA
TGTGCCAGTAGCTCCCGGACAGGGGCTGGAAACACCATATATTTT | CASSSRTGAGNTIYF | 15 | TRBJ1-3 | TRBD1 | TRBV19 | NA
TGCGCCAGCAGCTTGGCGCCGGGCTACGAGCAGTACTTC | CASSLAPGYEQYF | 13 | TRBJ2-7 | NA | TRBV5-1 | NA
TGCAGCGCGACAGGGGGCAACACAGATACGCAGTATTTT | CSATGGNTDTQYF | 13 | TRBJ2-3 | TRBD1 | TRBV29-1 | NA
TGTGCCAGCAGCCACCCGGACAACTCCTACGAGCAGTACTTC | CASSHPDNSYEQYF | 14 | TRBJ2-7 | NA | TRBV28 | NA
TGTGCCAGCAGGAGGGTGGGGGGACTCGGCTACGAGCAGTACTTC | CASRRVGGLGYEQYF | 15 | TRBJ2-7 | NA | TRBV7-2 | NA
TGCGCCAGCATCCAGGGGGCAGATACGCAGTATTTT | CASIQGADTQYF | 12 | TRBJ2-3 | TRBD1 | TRBV5-1 | NA
TGTGCCAGCAGTGTGGGGGCGATGCTAGCGGGAGGGCCACGGGAGCAGTACTTC | CASSVGAMLAGGPREQYF | 18 | TRBJ2-7 | TRBD2 | TRBV2 | NA
TGTGCCAGCAGGGGCTGGACCTACGAGCAGTACTTC | CASRGWTYEQYF | 12 | TRBJ2-7 | NA | TRBV7-2 | NA
TGTGCCAGCAGCTTAGTCCGGATGGCGGGGTACTCCTACAATGAGCAGTTCTTC | CASSLVRMAGYSYNEQFF | 18 | TRBJ2-1 | NA | TRBV7-2 | NA
TGTGCCAGCAGCGTACTCGACACAGGACAGTACGAGCAGTACTTC | CASSVLDTGQYEQYF | 15 | TRBJ2-7 | NA | TRBV9 | NA
TGTGCCAGCAGTTACTCCGACAGGTGGACTGAAGCTTTCTTT | CASSYSDRWTEAFF | 14 | TRBJ1-1 | NA | TRBV27 | NA
TGTGCCAGCAGTTTACCAACTAGCGGGAGGTCCTACGAGCAGTACTTC | CASSLPTSGRSYEQYF | 16 | TRBJ2-7 | TRBD2 | TRBV28 | NA
TGTGCCAGCAGGGGAGGGACAGGGCTTTATTCTGGAAACACCATATATTTT | CASRGGTGLYSGNTIYF | 17 | TRBJ1-3 | TRBD1 | TRBV28 | NA
TGTGCCAGTAGTCGTTCTCGCCCCTACGAGCAGTACTTC | CASSRSRPYEQYF | 13 | TRBJ2-7 | NA | TRBV28 | NA
TGTGCCAGAAGCTCCGCCTCTAGCGGGAGGATCGCGAACACCGGGGAGCTGTTTTTT | CARSSASSGRIANTGELFF | 19 | TRBJ2-2 | TRBD2 | TRBV5-3 | NA
TGTGCCAGCAGTGGTGACAGGGCCGGTAGCACAGATACGCAGTATTTT | CASSGDRAGSTDTQYF | 16 | TRBJ2-3 | TRBD1 | TRBV25-1 | NA
TGTGCCAGCAGTCCCGGTACCTCTGGGGCCAACGTCCTGACTTTC | CASSPGTSGANVLTF | 15 | TRBJ2-6 | NA | TRBV28 | NA
TGTGCCAGCAGCCTCCAGACAGGGGGCTCTGGAAACACCATATATTTT | CASSLQTGGSGNTIYF | 16 | TRBJ1-3 | TRBD1 | TRBV9 | NA
TGTGCCAGCTCACCCGGGCCGCAAGAGACCCAGTACTTC | CASSPGPQETQYF | 13 | TRBJ2-5 | NA | TRBV18 | few
TGTGCCAGCAGTGAAGGCCGCGTCTATGGCTACACCTTC | CASSEGRVYGYTF | 13 | TRBJ1-2 | NA | TRBV2 | NA
TGTGCCTGGAGAACCATTCTAAGCACAGATACGCAGTATTTT | CAWRTILSTDTQYF | 14 | TRBJ2-3 | NA | TRBV30 | NA
TGTGCCAGCAGCTCGGGCCATGAGCAGTTCTTC | CASSSGHEQFF | 11 | TRBJ2-1 | NA | TRBV11-3 | NA
TGTGCCAGCAGTTTATCATGGGACAGGGTTGGGGAGCAGTACTTC | CASSLSWDRVGEQYF | 15 | TRBJ2-7 | TRBD1 | TRBV27 | NA
TGTGCCAGCAGCCGGACAGCGGATAACTACGAGCAGTACTTC | CASSRTADNYEQYF | 14 | TRBJ2-7 | NA | TRBV7-2 | once
TGTGCCAGCAGCGTAAGAGCCAGGGGAGCGTTGGAGCAGTTCTTC | CASSVRARGALEQFF | 15 | TRBJ2-1 | NA | TRBV9 | once
TGTGCCAGCAGCTTAATAGCAGGCTGGGCTTTCTTT | CASSLIAGWAFF | 12 | TRBJ1-1 | NA | TRBV11-2 | NA
TGTGCCAGTAGTACCTACAGCGACACTGAAGCTTTCTTT | CASSTYSDTEAFF | 13 | TRBJ1-1 | NA | TRBV19 | NA